The entry below describes one T cell receptor (beta chain). What it binds is unknown. This sample was taken from a study of CD8 T cells in Susac syndrome. Whole-study context: Clinical remission applied to about 8 sequenced Susac syndrome patients, and roughly 6 had active disease. When their blood was taken, the Susac syndrome patients had either not yet had any therapy, were taking corticosteroids, or were taking intravenous immunoglobulin alone.

Overall study results and limits: The authors found no clonal expansion in Susac syndrome CD4+ T cell repertoires.

Per the germline V gene, CDR1 is ENHRY and CDR2 is SYGVKD. The CDR3 sequence is 13 residues long. V lost 10 bases to trimming and J lost 6 bases; unmatched junction nucleotides: 8. Patients having Susac syndrome satisfied recently defined diagnostic criteria for definite or probable disease. The RNA, roughly 0.5 to 1 ug, was put through reverse transcription using random hexamers. Via MiXCR, TCRdb re-called the immunoSEQ multiplex PCR reads, giving one row per CDR3 protein. The sample includes about 240,000 distinct CDR3 sequences, 90% to 97% seen only once; the top ten take 0.095% to 0.12%. The sequencing input was CD4+ T cells from PBMCs. The gene calls are TRBV10-3 and TRBJ2-5; 10 positions match TRBD2. This TCR was recovered from a human donor with Susac syndrome. The CDR3 spells CATRLAGGQTQYF. In DNA, the CDR3 is TGTGCCACGAGACTAGCGGGTGGCCAGACCCAGTACTTC.